This T cell receptor beta chain was obtained from a study of blood T cell repertoires in COVID-19. Study information: Some COVID-19 samples were acute and others convalescent; all came from the United States, Italy and Spain.

J gave up 5 bases and V 9 bases, and 12 bases lay outside the gene matches. The germline CDR1 and CDR2 sequences are LNHDA and SQIVND (reference sequence). The CDR3 covers 17 residues. The repertoire was sequenced with immunoSEQ multiplex PCR; TCRdb's copy has only in-frame clones and lacks some. The repertoire holds 120,000 or so clones, 88% seen once, with 0.88% in the top ten. This chain joins TRBV19 and TRBJ2-2; 13 bases match TRBD2. The sequenced sample consisted of peripheral blood. This clonotype was sampled from a woman between 45 and 60 years old with active or convalescent COVID-19. DNA of the CDR3: TGTGCCAGCACCCCCGGGACTAGCGGGATTTTAACCGGGGAGCTGTTTTTT. Amino acids: CASTPGTSGILTGELFF.